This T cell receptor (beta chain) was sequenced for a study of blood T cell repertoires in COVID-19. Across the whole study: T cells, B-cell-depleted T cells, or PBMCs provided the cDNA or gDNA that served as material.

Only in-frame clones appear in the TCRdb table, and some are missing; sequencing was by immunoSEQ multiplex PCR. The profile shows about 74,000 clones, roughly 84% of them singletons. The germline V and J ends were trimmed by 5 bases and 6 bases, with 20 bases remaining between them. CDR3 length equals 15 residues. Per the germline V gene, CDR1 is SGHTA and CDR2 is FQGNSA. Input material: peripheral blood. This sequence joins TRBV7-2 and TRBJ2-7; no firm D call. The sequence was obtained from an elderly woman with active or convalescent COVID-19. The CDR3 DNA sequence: TGTGCCAGCAGCCTAAGCCTCAGACTCATCTCCGAGCAGTACTTC. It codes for CASSLSLRLISEQYF.